A single sample gave rise to the 27 T cell receptor beta chains below, sequenced in a study of blood T cell repertoires in COVID-19. Profiling relied on immunoSEQ multiplex PCR, and the TCRdb table lists in-frame clones only, not all of them. The profile shows 160,000 or so clones, 80% to 90% of them singletons. Sequencing was carried out using peripheral blood. These receptors came from a woman between 45 and 65 years old with COVID-19, enrolled during active disease.

This chain joins TRBV7-9 and TRBJ2-1, with D perhaps matching TRBD1 (6 bases). Germline V gene sequence: CDR1 SEHNR, CDR2 FQNEAQ (reference sequence). The ends were cut back, 5 bases at V and 10 bases at J, with 15 bases in the middle. The CDR3 runs to 13 residues. The CDR3 here is CASSHFTGREQFF. Written as DNA, the CDR3 is TGTGCCAGCAGCCATTTTACAGGGCGAGAGCAGTTCTTC.

This clone is a singleton in its sample. This chain joins TRBV30 and TRBJ1-2, with 7 bases aligning to TRBD1. Trimming took 5 bases from V and 4 from J; bases not matched to a gene: 13. The germline CDR1 and CDR2 sequences are GTSNPN and SVGIG (reference sequence). The CDR3 spans 15 residues. The CDR3 bases are TGTGCCTGGGATAAAGAGACAGGGTGGGGCTATGGCTACACCTTC. This gives the protein CAWDKETGWGYGYTF.

About this clone itself: A junction end diverges from the germline sequence, so it may reflect a read error. J is TRBJ1-5 and V is TRBV19; TRBD1 is a possible D gene (6 bases). The germline V gene has CDR1 LNHDA and CDR2 SQIVND (reference sequence). The CDR3 is made up of 14 amino acids. Here the CDR3 reads CASRGGLSNQPQHF. The CDR3 bases are TGTGCAAGTAGGGGGGGGCTCAGCAATCAGCCCCAGCATTTT.

The CDR3 reads CASSPGTRGGQETQYF. The CDR3 region has the DNA TGTGCCAGCAGCCCCGGGACTAGAGGGGGACAAGAGACCCAGTACTTC. The J gene is TRBJ2-5, the V gene TRBV7-2; 8 nucleotides agree with TRBD2. V lost 5 bases, J lost 2 bases, and 10 bases stayed unmatched. The CDR3 totals 16 residues. Germline CDR1 is SGHTA and CDR2 is FQGNSA.

This clone was seen a handful of times. The chain employs TRBV12-3 or TRBV12-4 and TRBJ1-5, with 7 bases fitting TRBD1. The CDR3 has 11 residues. Unmatched junction bases numbered 6, after V lost 6 bases and J lost 13 bases. DNA for the CDR3: TGTGCCAGCAGCCACAGGGGAAATCAGCATTTT. This sequence encodes CASSHRGNQHF.

This sequence joins TRBV7-2 and TRBJ2-7; the D gene is possibly TRBD2 (5 bases). The length of the CDR3 is 12 residues. Germline V CDR1 and CDR2: SGHTA, FQGNSA. Trimming removed 6 bases at V and 5 bases at J, with 11 bases between. The chain's CDR3 is CASRTPGNEQYF. DNA of the CDR3: TGTGCCAGCAGAACGCCGGGAAACGAGCAGTACTTC.

The chain links TRBV6-4 to TRBJ2-7; maybe TRBD1 (6 bases). The CDR3 extends over 19 amino acids. V dropped 5 bases and J dropped 1 base, with 27 bases sitting between them. CDR1 and CDR2 from the germline V gene are MRHNA and SNTAGT. CDR3 region: CASSCTRDKSSFLSYEQYF. DNA of the CDR3: TGTGCCAGCAGTTGCACCCGGGACAAGTCCTCCTTTCTTTCCTACGAGCAGTACTTC.

This CDR3 reads CASSMFRAAGEAFF. The CDR3 DNA sequence: TGTGCCAGTAGTATGTTCAGGGCGGCAGGGGAAGCTTTCTTT. The rearrangement joins TRBV19 to TRBJ1-1; D may be TRBD1 (5 bases). Trimming left V 3 bases short and J 8 bases short, with 16 bases between. The CDR3 has 14 amino acids. The germline gives CDR1 LNHDA, CDR2 SQIVND (reference sequence). The complete variable domain, with remaining parts taken from reference TRBV19 and TRBJ1-1, reads DGGITQSPKYLFRKEGQNVTLSCEQNLNHDAMYWYRQDPGQGLRLIYYSQIVNDFQKGDIAEGYSVSREKKESFPLTVTSAQKNPTAFYLCASSMFRAAGEAFFGQGTRLTVV.

The chain links TRBV6-5 to TRBJ1-5; D not resolved. Trimming cost V 0 bases and J 3 bases, with 9 bases left between them. Germline V CDR1 and CDR2: MNHEY, SVGAGI. There are 15 residues in the CDR3. The CDR3 region is CASSYSRGDNQPQHF. The CDR3 DNA reads TGTGCCAGCAGTTACTCGAGAGGTGACAATCAGCCCCAGCATTTT.

The J gene is TRBJ1-3, the V gene TRBV5-8; 7 bases are shared with TRBD1. Germline trimming cut 4 bases from V and 0 bases from J; bases unmatched to any gene: 7. The CDR3 spans 16 residues. Germline loops: CDR1 SGHTS, CDR2 YDEGEE. CDR3 residues: CASSRSTGLSGNTIYF. In nucleotides, the CDR3 is TGTGCCAGCAGCAGATCGACAGGGCTCTCTGGAAACACCATATATTTT.

The rearrangement joins TRBV4-3 to TRBJ1-1, with a tentative D call TRBD1 (5 bases). There are 14 residues in the CDR3. V lost 1 base to trimming and J lost 3 bases, with 9 bases between them. Germline V lookup: CDR1 LGHNA, CDR2 YSLEER. CDR3 nucleotide sequence: TGCGCCAGCAGCCAAGCGGGGGATTACACTGAAGCTTTCTTT. It codes for CASSQAGDYTEAFF.

This chain joins TRBV11-2 and TRBJ1-1; D possibly corresponds to TRBD1 (5 bases). CDR3 length: 15 amino acids. The germline V and J ends were trimmed by 5 bases and 1 base, with 14 bases remaining between them. The germline CDR1 and CDR2 sequences are SGHAT and FQNNGV. CDR3 nucleotide sequence: TGTGCCAGCAGCCTCCAAGGCAGGGCGAACACTGAAGCTTTCTTT. Protein: CASSLQGRANTEAFF.

This chain links TRBV7-3 with TRBJ2-1; 8 nucleotides agree with TRBD2. Per germline, CDR1 SGHTA and CDR2 FQGTGA. The CDR3 covers 14 residues. V lost 5 bases and J lost 10; bases outside the gene matches: 10. The CDR3 coding sequence is TGTGCCAGCAGCCTTTTGGCGCGGGGGGACGAGCAGTTCTTC. It translates to CASSLLARGDEQFF.

This chain uses TRBV18 with TRBJ1-5; 8 bases fit TRBD1. Germline V gene lookup returns CDR1 KGHSH and CDR2 LQKENI. The CDR3 consists of 14 residues. J lost 4 bases, V lost 3 bases, and 2 bases had no gene match. The CDR3 bases are TGTGCCAGCTCACCGAGGACAGGGAATCAGCCCCAGCATTTT. Amino acid sequence: CASSPRTGNQPQHF. Combining the CDR3 with reference TRBV18 and TRBJ1-5 gives the whole variable domain NAGVMQNPRHLVRRRGQEARLRCSPMKGHSHVYWYRQLPEEGLKFMVYLQKENIIDESGMPKERFSAEFPKEGPSILRIQQVVRGDSAAYFCASSPRTGNQPQHFGDGTRLSIL.

This clone was detected only a few times. The chain has TRBV2 and TRBJ1-2, with 8 bases fitting TRBD1. CDR1 is SNHLY, CDR2 FYNNEI, per germline. The CDR3 runs 14 residues. Trimming cost V 6 bases and J 3 bases; bases outside gene matches: 6. This CDR3 is CASRPTGADYGYTF. In DNA, the CDR3 is TGTGCCAGCAGGCCGACAGGGGCGGACTATGGCTACACCTTC.

V and J are TRBV11-3 and TRBJ2-5; possibly TRBD1 for D (6 bases). V was cut by 1 base and J by 3 bases, with 9 bases left in between. The V gene's germline CDR1 is SGHNT and CDR2 YENEEA. The CDR3 extends over 14 amino acids. CDR3 sequence: CASSLVGAKETQYF. The CDR3 nucleotides are TGTGCCAGCAGCTTAGTGGGGGCGAAAGAGACCCAGTACTTC.

The chain carries TRBV4-1 and TRBJ1-1; TRBD1 might be the D (5 bases). CDR1 and CDR2 from the germline V gene are MGHRA and YSYEKL. V shed 2 bases and J shed 11 bases, with 18 bases lying between them. This CDR3 is built from 14 residues. CDR3 residues: CASSQTVVGGWAFF. The CDR3 nucleotides read TGCGCCAGCAGCCAAACGGTAGTGGGGGGGTGGGCTTTCTTT.

The rearrangement links TRBV9 to TRBJ2-1, with 9 bases that match TRBD2. The CDR3 runs 15 residues. Trimming removed 7 bases from V and 10 bases from J; junction bases left unmatched: 15. Per the germline V gene, CDR1 is SGDLS and CDR2 is YYNGEE. The CDR3 is CASGLDAGGPQEQFF. The CDR3 bases are TGTGCCAGCGGGCTGGATGCGGGGGGGCCTCAGGAGCAGTTCTTC.

The CDR3 loop reads CAWARQGTGEQFF. DNA of the CDR3: TGTGCCTGGGCCAGACAGGGAACTGGGGAGCAGTTCTTC. The chain is built from TRBV30 and TRBJ2-1, with 7 bases identical to TRBD1. V dropped 5 bases and J dropped 10; count of bases not matched to a gene: 11. Germline CDR1 and CDR2: GTSNPN and SVGIG (reference sequence). The CDR3 covers 13 residues.

This rearrangement joins TRBV30 to TRBJ2-5, with 13 bases identical to TRBD2. This CDR3 spans 15 amino acids. Trimming took 1 base from V and 2 from J; bases not matched to a gene: 1. CDR1 and CDR2 from the germline V gene are GTSNPN and SVGIG (reference sequence). The CDR3 DNA sequence: TGTGCCTGGAGTGCGGGACTAGCGGGGCAAGAGACCCAGTACTTC. Residues: CAWSAGLAGQETQYF.

CDR3 sequence reads: CASSLLGGGYTF. The CDR3 DNA is TGTGCCAGCAGCTTGCTGGGGGGTGGCTACACCTTC. J is TRBJ1-2 and V is TRBV5-8, with a tentative D call TRBD1 (5 bases). The CDR3 totals 12 residues. The germline V gene encodes CDR1 SGHTS and CDR2 YDEGEE. Trimming stripped 1 base from V and 7 bases from J, with 8 bases between.

The gene calls are TRBV7-7 and TRBJ1-4; TRBD1 agrees at 7 bases. The CDR3 spans 14 residues. Germline assignment: CDR1 SSHAT and CDR2 FNYEAQ (reference sequence). V shed 5 bases and J 7 bases; nucleotides not matched to a gene: 7. The CDR3 spells CASSTGVGVEKLFF. CDR3 nucleotide sequence: TGTGCCAGCAGCACAGGGGTTGGTGTTGAAAAACTGTTTTTT.

As regards this clone: At one boundary the junction diverges from the germline segment, which might be a read error. The J gene is TRBJ2-1, the V gene TRBV7-7; 11 nucleotides agree with TRBD2. The CDR3 spans 16 residues. Germline values: CDR1 SSHAT, CDR2 FNYEAQ (reference sequence). The CDR3 bases are TGTGCTAGCAGCTTGATAGCGGGGGGGCCGAAGTCTGAGCAGTTCTTC. Encoded protein: CASSLIAGGPKSEQFF.

The rearrangement uses TRBV19 and TRBJ2-6, with D hard to call. The V gene's germline CDR1 is LNHDA and CDR2 SQIVND (reference sequence). This CDR3 has 15 amino acids. V shed 3 bases and J shed 2 bases, with 8 bases lying between them. CDR3 sequence reads: CASSIWSAGANVLTF. CDR3 coding DNA: TGTGCCAGTAGTATTTGGTCGGCTGGGGCCAACGTCCTGACTTTC.

The V and J genes are TRBV27 and TRBJ1-1; 8 bases are a match to TRBD1. Germline CDR1 and CDR2: MNHEY and SMNVEV (reference sequence). Unmatched junction bases numbered 6, after V lost 5 bases and J lost 4 bases. The CDR3 consists of 14 residues. CDR3 loop: CASSVTGGVTEAFF. In nucleotides, the CDR3 is TGTGCCAGCAGTGTTACAGGGGGTGTCACTGAAGCTTTCTTT.

This chain connects TRBV3-1 (or the pseudogene TRBV3-2) to TRBJ1-6; 7 nucleotides align to TRBD1. The V gene's germline CDR1 is LGHDT and CDR2 YNNKEL (reference sequence). The ends lost 0 bases at V and 8 bases at J; junction bases unmatched: 7. The CDR3 runs to 16 residues. CDR3 DNA sequence: TGTGCCAGCAGCCAAGACCCGACAGGGCCTGATTCACCCCTCCACTTT. It yields the protein CASSQDPTGPDSPLHF.

This clone was counted between two and nine times. The V and J genes are TRBV12-3 or TRBV12-4 and TRBJ1-5; unclear D gene. V lost 4 bases to trimming and J lost 4 bases, with 5 bases between them. CDR3 length: 12 residues. The CDR3 nucleotides read TGTGCCAGCAGTTACGGGAATCAGCCCCAGCATTTT. Amino acids: CASSYGNQPQHF.